The 15 T cell receptor beta chains below come from one sample, sequenced in a study of blood T cell repertoires in COVID-19. TCRdb's copy holds only in-frame clones and misses some; the assay was immunoSEQ multiplex PCR. The sample carries hundreds of thousands of clones, 70% to 90% recorded once. Material for sequencing was PBMCs or T cells enriched from blood (not recorded which). All receptors come from a man aged 40-49 years who had recovered from COVID-19.

V gene TRBV5-4 combines with J gene TRBJ2-5, with D uncertain. Looked up from germline, CDR1 is SGHNT and CDR2 is YYREEE (reference sequence). Trimming took 0 bases from V and 0 from J, leaving 6 bases between them. The CDR3 loop spans 14 amino acids. In DNA, the CDR3 is TGTGCCAGCAGCTTGGGTCCCAACCAAGAGACCCAGTACTTC. Its protein product is CASSLGPNQETQYF.

The chain recombines TRBV29-1 with TRBJ1-4; maybe TRBD1 (5 bases). This CDR3 region has 13 residues. The ends were cut back, 5 bases at V and 5 bases at J, with 12 bases in the middle. The germline gives CDR1 SQVTM, CDR2 ANQGSEA. The CDR3 protein is CSVTLGGNEKLFF. CDR3 in DNA: TGCAGCGTTACTCTCGGGGGAAATGAAAAACTGTTTTTT.

The rearrangement joins TRBV19 to TRBJ1-2; the D gene is possibly TRBD1 (6 bases). V gave up 6 bases and J gave up 4 bases, with 27 bases separating them. The CDR3 covers 18 residues. CDR1 and CDR2 (germline): LNHDA, SQIVND (reference sequence). CDR3 DNA: TGTGCCAGTAGCACCCAAGTACGGAACGACAGGAACCTCTATGGCTACACCTTC. As protein: CASSTQVRNDRNLYGYTF.

The chain joins TRBV9 to TRBJ1-6; 10 bases line up with TRBD1. The V and J ends lost 0 bases and 6 bases, in that order; junction bases with no gene match: 9. The CDR3 is 18 amino acids. Germline CDR1 and CDR2: SGDLS and YYNGEE. CDR3 sequence: CASSVATTRDRGNSPLHF. As DNA, the CDR3 is TGTGCCAGCAGCGTAGCTACCACTCGGGACAGGGGTAATTCACCCCTCCACTTT.

The chain recombines TRBV3-1 (or the pseudogene TRBV3-2) with TRBJ2-2, with TRBD2 matching 12 bases. The CDR3 extends over 17 amino acids. Trimming at V came to 2 bases and at J to 11 bases, leaving 12 bases not matched to a gene. Germline V lookup: CDR1 LGHDT, CDR2 YNNKEL (reference sequence). DNA for the CDR3: TGTGCCAGCAGCCAAACCCGACTAGCGGGAGTAACTAGAGAGCTGTTTTTT. This codes for CASSQTRLAGVTRELFF.

The chain is built from TRBV9 and TRBJ1-2; D remains unclear. The CDR3 has 14 residues. Trimming pared 0 bases from V and 8 bases from J, leaving 14 bases between. Germline loops: CDR1 SGDLS, CDR2 YYNGEE. CDR3: CASSVGGASGGYTF. In DNA form, the CDR3 reads TGTGCCAGCAGCGTAGGGGGAGCCTCGGGGGGCTACACCTTC.

This sequence joins TRBV6-6 and TRBJ2-1, with 9 bases matching TRBD1. This CDR3 has 16 amino acids. Germline loops: CDR1 MNHNY, CDR2 SVGAGI (reference sequence). The J segment lost 2 bases and the V segment lost 5 bases, leaving 7 bases of the junction unmatched. CDR3 in amino acids: CASSPLTGGAYNEQFF. Written as DNA, the CDR3 is TGTGCCAGCAGTCCGTTAACAGGGGGCGCCTACAATGAGCAGTTCTTC.

A single count supports this clone. This chain links TRBV11-3 with TRBJ2-5, with 7 bases lining up with TRBD1. CDR1 SGHNT and CDR2 YENEEA come from the germline V gene. Unmatched junction bases numbered 1, after V lost 5 bases and J lost 1 base. This CDR3 is built from 13 residues. The CDR3 region has the DNA TGTGCCAGCAGCGACAGGGTCCAAGAGACCCAGTACTTC. Encoded protein: CASSDRVQETQYF.

The CDR3 sequence: CASSYGAGGEDTQYF. DNA for the CDR3: TGTGCCAGCAGTTACGGGGCGGGAGGGGAGGATACGCAGTATTTT. The chain joins TRBV6-5 to TRBJ2-3, with 9 nucleotides matching TRBD2. From germline, CDR1 is MNHEY and CDR2 SVGAGI. The trim removed 2 bases at V and 6 bases at J, leaving 6 bases unmatched. This CDR3 is 15 amino acids long.

The V gene is TRBV3-1 (or the pseudogene TRBV3-2), the J gene TRBJ2-7; D gene ambiguous. V lost 2 bases to trimming and J lost 1 base, with 6 bases between them. Germline CDR1 and CDR2: LGHDT and YNNKEL (reference sequence). The CDR3 has 13 amino acids. The CDR3 here is CASSQLQSYEQYF. The CDR3 region has the DNA TGTGCCAGCAGCCAACTGCAGTCCTACGAGCAGTACTTC.

The chain joins TRBV10-3 to TRBJ1-2, with 9 bases aligning to TRBD1. Germline V CDR1 and CDR2: ENHRY, SYGVKD. The CDR3 has 15 residues. The V gene end was trimmed by 7 bases and the J gene end by 2 bases; junction bases not matched to a gene: 8. The CDR3 here is CAITVTGQGNYGYTF. The DNA of the CDR3 is TGTGCCATCACCGTAACGGGACAGGGAAACTATGGCTACACCTTC.

This clone was observed a single time. This chain joins TRBV2 and TRBJ2-7; D gene uncertain. The V end was cut by 2 bases, the J end by 3 bases, with 14 bases between. CDR3 length equals 15 residues. Germline loops: CDR1 SNHLY, CDR2 FYNNEI. In DNA form, the CDR3 reads TGTGCCAGCAGTGAATCCTACGAGCCGTTCTACGAGCAGTACTTC. This codes for CASSESYEPFYEQYF.

The chain is built from TRBV7-3 and TRBJ2-1; D possibly corresponds to TRBD1 (7 bases). Per germline, CDR1 SGHTA and CDR2 FQGTGA. The CDR3 has 14 amino acids. Trimming took 6 bases from V and 6 from J, leaving 15 bases between them. CDR3 nucleotides: TGTGCCAGCAGTCCAGGGGGGCCGCTCAATGAGCAGTTCTTC. This translates into CASSPGGPLNEQFF.

CDR3 in amino acids: CSVGSVNQPQHF. The CDR3 nucleotides are TGCAGCGTTGGATCAGTGAATCAGCCCCAGCATTTT. This chain connects TRBV29-1 to TRBJ1-5; D unclear. This CDR3 has 12 amino acids. Germline V gives CDR1 SQVTM, CDR2 ANQGSEA. Deletions cut 4 bases from V and 4 bases from J, with 8 bases between.

CDR3 region: CASSSSGNYGYTF. The CDR3, as DNA: TGCGCCAGCAGCTCTTCAGGGAACTATGGCTACACCTTC. The gene calls are TRBV5-1 and TRBJ1-2, with D perhaps matching TRBD1 (5 bases). Trimming shortened V by 3 bases and J by 2 bases, and 8 bases separated the two germline ends. CDR3 length: 13 residues. CDR1 is SGHRS, CDR2 YFSETQ, per germline.